Below are 26 T cell receptor beta chains sequenced from a single sample in a study of blood T cells in healthy people across ages. Together with a sample-barcoded 5' primer, a J-beta primer mix was included in a second PCR lasting about 6 to 11 cycles. TCRdb reprocessed the 5' RACE reads with MiXCR, giving one entry per CDR3 protein. The sample holds over a million distinct CDR3 sequences, under 55% seen once. Sequencing used blood. The receptors here all came from a woman in her sixties in good health.

Details on this clonotype: An end of the junction does not agree with germline; a read error may underlie this. The chain combines TRBV9 with TRBJ2-5, with a weak D call TRBD1 (7 bases). The length of the CDR3 is 14 residues. CDR1 SGDLS and CDR2 YYNGEE come from the germline V gene. CDR3 protein: CANSAPGGGETQYF. The CDR3 coding sequence is TGTGCCAACAGCGCCCCAGGGGGAGGAGAGACCCAGTACTTC.

The rearrangement uses TRBV12-3 or TRBV12-4 and TRBJ2-1; 7 nucleotides align to TRBD2. This CDR3 is 17 amino acids long. Trimming cost V 4 bases and J 13 bases; bases outside gene matches: 22. The CDR3 DNA reads TGTGCCAGCAGTTCTAGCTCGACGGGTGGGAGGGCCCCACCCCAGTTCTTC. Encoded protein: CASSSSSTGGRAPPQFF.

This clonotype was seen more than once but under ten times. J is TRBJ1-2 and V is TRBV6-5, with TRBD1 identical over 8 bases. With V trimmed by 6 bases and J by 3 bases, 6 bases remained unmatched. CDR3 length: 14 amino acids. Germline CDR1 MNHEY, CDR2 SVGAGI. The CDR3 region is CASSSTGVDYGYTF. For the CDR3, the DNA is TGTGCCAGCAGCTCGACAGGGGTGGACTATGGCTACACCTTC.

The rearrangement links TRBV20-1 to TRBJ2-5; D possibly matches TRBD1 or TRBD2 (5 bases each). The CDR3 is made up of 13 amino acids. V was cut by 5 bases and J by 7 bases, with 17 bases left in between. Germline V CDR1 and CDR2: DFQATT, SNEGSKA (reference sequence). CDR3 loop: CSAFRGTIGTQYF. CDR3 DNA sequence: TGCAGTGCTTTCCGGGGCACTATTGGGACCCAGTACTTC.

This clonotype occurred a few times. The V and J genes are TRBV18 and TRBJ2-7; tentative D call: TRBD2 (5 bases). The V and J ends lost 6 bases and 3 bases respectively, with 12 bases between them. The CDR3 consists of 13 residues. Germline V lookup: CDR1 KGHSH, CDR2 LQKENI. The CDR3 coding sequence is TGTGCCAGCTCCCCTCCGGGGATCTACGAGCAGTACTTC. Its translation is CASSPPGIYEQYF.

This clonotype has only a few counts. The genes are TRBV28 and TRBJ1-2, with TRBD1 matching 12 bases. The CDR3 has 15 residues. The germline V gene encodes CDR1 MDHEN and CDR2 SYDVKM. Germline trimming cut 6 bases from V and 3 bases from J; bases unmatched to any gene: 5. This CDR3 reads CASRQGQGAHYGYTF. The CDR3 nucleotides are TGTGCCAGCAGGCAGGGACAGGGGGCCCACTATGGCTACACCTTC.

The V and J genes are TRBV28 and TRBJ2-6; TRBD2 is a possible D gene (6 bases). Trimming cost V 3 bases and J 0 bases, with 18 bases left between them. The germline V gene has CDR1 MDHEN and CDR2 SYDVKM. There are 19 residues in the CDR3. CDR3 protein: CASSFGTGRGLSGANVLTF. CDR3 DNA sequence: TGTGCCAGCAGTTTTGGGACCGGGAGAGGTCTCTCTGGGGCCAACGTCCTGACTTTC.

This sequence joins TRBV5-6 and TRBJ1-2; TRBD1 is a possible D gene (5 bases). Germline CDR1 and CDR2: SGHDT and YYEEEE. This CDR3 has 12 residues. V was shortened by 5 bases and J by 3 bases, with 8 bases between the two germline ends. CDR3 sequence (DNA): TGTGCCAGCAGAACAGGATACTATGGCTACACCTTC. Translation: CASRTGYYGYTF.

This clonotype was seen more than once but under ten times. The chain carries TRBV30 and TRBJ2-7; no definite D call. V was pared by 5 bases and J by 3 bases, with 5 bases between. Germline V lookup: CDR1 GTSNPN, CDR2 SVGIG (reference sequence). This CDR3 is built from 10 residues. CDR3 protein: CAWGDYEQYF. The CDR3 region has the DNA TGTGCCTGGGGGGACTACGAGCAGTACTTC.

The chain links TRBV20-1 to TRBJ2-7, with TRBD2 as a possible D gene (5 bases). This CDR3 spans 16 amino acids. The V gene's germline CDR1 is DFQATT and CDR2 SNEGSKA (reference sequence). The ends were cut back, 0 bases at V and 2 bases at J, with 17 bases in the middle. In DNA form, the CDR3 reads TGCAGTGCTAGAGATGCTACTAGATGGGCCCCCTACGAGCAGTACTTC. Translated: CSARDATRWAPYEQYF.

This clonotype showed up just a few times. The genes are TRBV12-3 or TRBV12-4 and TRBJ1-2; D not resolved. V lost 2 bases to trimming and J lost 7 bases, with 8 bases between them. There are 12 residues in the CDR3. CDR3 region: CASSLLLGGYTF. CDR3 nucleotides: TGTGCCAGCAGTTTATTGTTAGGTGGCTACACCTTC.

The rearrangement uses TRBV15 and TRBJ2-1; weak D call: TRBD1 (6 bases). The CDR3 totals 17 residues. Trimming left V 4 bases short and J 0 bases short, with 16 bases between. Germline V gives CDR1 LNHNV, CDR2 YYDKDF (reference sequence). The CDR3 DNA sequence: TGTGCCACCAGCACACCTACAGGGATTAGCTCCTACAATGAGCAGTTCTTC. Protein product: CATSTPTGISSYNEQFF.

This sequence joins TRBV2 and TRBJ1-5; TRBD1 is a possible D gene (5 bases). The CDR3 runs to 14 residues. Germline assignment: CDR1 SNHLY and CDR2 FYNNEI. V lost 1 base and J 4 bases, leaving 8 bases between the germline ends. DNA for the CDR3: TGTGCCAGCAGTGAAGGGGGGTGGAATCAGCCCCAGCATTTT. Its protein product is CASSEGGWNQPQHF.

This clonotype was detected a few times. The chain links TRBV20-1 to TRBJ2-3; D remains ambiguous. This CDR3 has 11 residues. Germline assignment: CDR1 DFQATT and CDR2 SNEGSKA (reference sequence). The germline V and J ends were trimmed by 1 base and 8 bases, with 7 bases remaining between them. CDR3 sequence reads: CSARGSVTQYF. The CDR3 bases are TGCAGTGCTAGAGGGTCAGTTACGCAGTATTTT.

In this sample, this clonotype turned up many times. The rearrangement joins TRBV7-9 to TRBJ1-1, with D uncertain. Germline CDR1 reads SEHNR; CDR2 reads FQNEAQ (reference sequence). V was pared by 1 base and J by 1 base, with 4 bases between. The CDR3 spans 13 residues. The CDR3 sequence: CASSLDRNTEAFF. Written as DNA, the CDR3 is TGTGCCAGCAGCTTAGATAGGAACACTGAAGCTTTCTTT.

The chain uses TRBV6-1 and TRBJ1-1; 9 bases agree with TRBD1. Germline values: CDR1 MNHNS, CDR2 SASEGT. This CDR3 is 14 amino acids long. V shed 6 bases, J shed 8 bases, and the junction held 10 bases outside the gene matches. The CDR3 region is CASRSHPGTGEAFF. CDR3 nucleotides: TGTGCCAGCAGGTCCCATCCCGGGACAGGGGAAGCTTTCTTT.

The chain recombines TRBV5-1 with TRBJ2-1; D perhaps matches TRBD2 (6 bases). This CDR3 has 14 amino acids. Germline CDR1 is SGHRS and CDR2 is YFSETQ. V was cut by 4 bases and J by 7 bases, with 15 bases left in between. CDR3 DNA sequence: TGCGCCAGCAGCGGGCGGGATTCAGGAAATGAGCAGTTCTTC. As protein: CASSGRDSGNEQFF.

This clonotype was counted only a few times. The junction shows a germline mismatch at one end, possibly a read error. The chain combines TRBV12-3 or TRBV12-4 with TRBJ2-2; the D gene is possibly TRBD2 (5 bases). The CDR3 runs to 11 residues. The CDR3 coding sequence is TGTGCCAGCAGTCTAGCCCGGGAGCTGTTTTTT. It specifies CASSLARELFF.

The chain recombines TRBV20-1 with TRBJ2-5; D not resolved. V was trimmed by 6 bases and J by 2 bases, leaving 16 bases between them. The CDR3 length is 14 residues. Germline assignment: CDR1 DFQATT and CDR2 SNEGSKA (reference sequence). CDR3 loop: CSAAKVGEQETQYF. The CDR3 DNA follows: TGCAGTGCCGCCAAGGTTGGGGAACAAGAGACCCAGTACTTC.

The chain is built from TRBV29-1 and TRBJ2-5; D tentatively reads TRBD1 or TRBD2 (6 bases each). V was pared by 7 bases and J by 1 base, with 16 bases between. The germline CDR1 and CDR2 sequences are SQVTM and ANQGSEA. The CDR3 is 14 residues long. The CDR3 here is CSAGARSPQETQYF. DNA for the CDR3: TGCAGCGCGGGGGCGCGGAGTCCCCAAGAGACCCAGTACTTC.

The chain couples TRBV20-1 to TRBJ2-1; D is ambiguous. The CDR3 spans 13 residues. Germline V CDR1 and CDR2: DFQATT, SNEGSKA (reference sequence). The V gene lost 1 base and the J gene lost 0 bases, with 4 bases spanning the gap. DNA for the CDR3: TGCAGTGCTAGAGGGGTCTCCTACAATGAGCAGTTCTTC. This translates into CSARGVSYNEQFF.

The chain combines TRBV20-1 with TRBJ1-1; 9 bases are shared with TRBD1. Germline V gene data show CDR1 as DFQATT and CDR2 as SNEGSKA (reference sequence). The CDR3 is 21 residues long. The trim removed 6 bases at V and 5 bases at J, leaving 31 bases unmatched. CDR3 coding DNA: TGCAGTGCCCACCGCCCCCGAAGTCCCGGGACAGGGATTGGGTTGTGGACTGAAGCTTTCTTT. Its protein product is CSAHRPRSPGTGIGLWTEAFF.

Comments on this clonotype: Its ends do not fully match the called genes, so a read error is possible. This chain uses TRBV6-1 with TRBJ2-1; 7 bases fit TRBD2. The CDR3 extends over 13 amino acids. CDR1 and CDR2 (germline): MNHNS, SASEGT. The CDR3 DNA sequence: TGTGCCAGCACCTCCGGGACTATTAATGGGCAGTTCTTC. Protein sequence: CASTSGTINGQFF.

This chain connects TRBV11-3 to TRBJ2-2, with D maybe TRBD1 (6 bases). The CDR3 is made up of 17 amino acids. V gave up 1 base and J gave up 1 base, with 13 bases separating them. Looked up from germline, CDR1 is SGHNT and CDR2 is YENEEA. The CDR3 here is CASSLVSGALNTGELFF. CDR3 coding DNA: TGTGCCAGCAGCTTAGTTTCAGGGGCCCTGAACACCGGGGAGCTGTTTTTT.

The chain uses TRBV11-1 and TRBJ2-1; 11 nucleotides match TRBD2. The CDR3 loop spans 17 amino acids. Germline assignment: CDR1 SGHAT and CDR2 FQDESV (reference sequence). With 4 bases clipped from V and 9 bases from J, the junction kept 14 bases outside the gene matches. The CDR3 region is CASSSSPASGRSGEQFF. The CDR3 DNA is TGTGCCAGCAGCTCCTCCCCGGCTAGCGGGAGGTCGGGTGAGCAGTTCTTC.

This clonotype has only a few counts. The chain carries TRBV20-1 and TRBJ2-7; TRBD2 matches 14 bases. The V and J ends lost 6 bases and 4 bases, in that order; junction bases with no gene match: 5. From germline, CDR1 is DFQATT and CDR2 SNEGSKA (reference sequence). This CDR3 spans 14 amino acids. The CDR3 DNA reads as TGCAGTGCCTTCGGGACTAGCGGGAGTTACGAGCAGTACTTC. Translation: CSAFGTSGSYEQYF.